The 30 T cell receptor beta chains presented below share a single source sample, sequenced in a study of CXCR3-negative and CXCR3-positive naive CD8 T cells. UMI-tagged TRB cDNA libraries were built via 5' RACE. TCRdb re-called the 5' RACE reads and catalogs CDR3 proteins one per entry, DNA excluded. This listing includes about 62,000 distinct CDR3 sequences. The sample comprised naive CXCR3- CD8+ T cells from blood. As for subset: CD45RO-CCR7+CD27+CD95- naive CD8+ T cells lacking CXCR3 (TNR3-). These receptors were taken from a human donor in good health. Some clones in this sample may be carry-over from other donors' samples.

This sequence joins TRBV4-3 and TRBJ1-3; the D call from TCRdb, TRBD1, cannot be confirmed without DNA. This CDR3 region has 17 residues. Per the germline V gene, CDR1 is LGHNA and CDR2 is YSLEER. The CDR3 is CASSQESAGVFGNTIYF.

The V and J genes are TRBV21-1 and TRBJ2-1; TCRdb selects TRBD2, and the lack of DNA leaves this call unchecked. TRBV21-1 is recorded as a pseudogene. The CDR3 contains 13 residues. CDR3 region: CASSSVTWGEQFF.

The rearrangement uses TRBV12-3 or TRBV12-4 and TRBJ2-1; the D call of TRBD2 rests on TCRdb alone, since no DNA is present to check it. The CDR3 runs to 14 residues. The CDR3 spells CASSTSGVVNEQFF.

This chain joins TRBV28 and TRBJ2-2; the D call from TCRdb, TRBD1, cannot be confirmed without DNA. The CDR3 runs to 16 residues. Germline V CDR1 and CDR2: MDHEN, SYDVKM. CDR3 loop: CASRPDRGIDTGELFF.

This clonotype is labeled medium-sized based on frequency. The V call is TRBV11-2, the J call TRBJ2-1; TCRdb's assignment of TRBD1 cannot be checked, as there is no DNA. This CDR3 has 13 amino acids. Germline loops: CDR1 SGHAT, CDR2 FQNNGV. The CDR3 here is CASSLVGNDEQFF.

The V and J genes are TRBV14 and TRBJ2-1. Germline V lookup: CDR1 SGHDN, CDR2 FVKESK. This CDR3 contains 13 residues. The CDR3 loop reads CASSQGSYNEQFF.

The J gene is TRBJ2-7, the V gene TRBV5-1; TCRdb lists TRBD2, though no DNA is available to test this call. From germline, CDR1 is SGHRS and CDR2 YFSETQ. CDR3 length equals 17 residues. This CDR3 is CASSQTPGLPTSYEQYF. The whole variable domain, remainder taken from reference TRBV5-1 and TRBJ2-7, is KAGVTQTPRYLIKTRGQQVTLSCSPISGHRSVSWYQQTPGQGLQFLFEYFSETQRNKGNFPGRFSGRQFSNSRSEMNVSTLELGDSALYLCASSQTPGLPTSYEQYFGPGTRLTVT.

The genes are TRBV4-1 and TRBJ2-4; the TCRdb call, TRBD1, lacks DNA for checking. The CDR3 has 19 amino acids. Germline loops: CDR1 MGHRA, CDR2 YSYEKL. CDR3 sequence reads: CASSQLGGSGFPISNIQYF.

This rearrangement joins TRBV7-8 to TRBJ2-7; the D gene TCRdb calls, TRBD1, cannot be checked with no DNA. This CDR3 comprises 13 residues. The germline V gene has CDR1 SGHVS and CDR2 FQNEAQ. This CDR3 is CASSLQGAYEQYF. The full variable domain, rest sourced from reference TRBV7-8 and TRBJ2-7, is GAGVSQSPRYKVAKRGQDVALRCDPISGHVSLFWYQQALGQGPEFLTYFQNEAQLDKSGLPSDRFFAERPEGSVSTLKIQRTQQEDSAVYLCASSLQGAYEQYFGPGTRLTVT.

The chain's CDR3 is CSARDFTGENQPQHF. The V and J genes are TRBV20-1 and TRBJ1-5; TCRdb names TRBD1, which stays unverified in the absence of DNA. CDR1 DFQATT and CDR2 SNEGSKA come from the germline V gene (reference sequence). The CDR3 covers 15 residues.

The chain is built from TRBV12-3 or TRBV12-4 and TRBJ2-1. There are 13 residues in the CDR3. CDR3 amino acids: CASSFWQSNEQFF.

The chain links TRBV3-1 to TRBJ2-1; TCRdb reports TRBD2, a call that lacks DNA to check it against. This CDR3 has 14 amino acids. Germline V CDR1 and CDR2: LGHDT, YNNKEL (reference sequence). This chain's CDR3 is CASRSGGGPNEQFF.

The CDR3 protein is CASSHPVEGSSSYNEQFF. This chain links TRBV7-3 with TRBJ2-1; TCRdb selects TRBD2, and the lack of DNA leaves this call unchecked. The CDR3 covers 18 residues. Germline V gives CDR1 SGHTA, CDR2 FQGTGA.

This sequence joins TRBV29-1 and TRBJ2-7; TCRdb names TRBD1, which stays unverified in the absence of DNA. Germline assignment: CDR1 SQVTM and CDR2 ANQGSEA. The CDR3 extends over 14 amino acids. The CDR3 here is CSVAGTGKSYEQYF.

The chain has TRBV6-4 and TRBJ2-2; TCRdb outputs TRBD2, but without DNA this stays unchecked. In germline, CDR1 is MRHNA, CDR2 SNTAGT. The CDR3 runs 15 residues. The CDR3 loop reads CASSEYSGGTGELFF.

The chain combines TRBV7-2 with TRBJ2-3; TCRdb outputs TRBD2, but without DNA this stays unchecked. The CDR3 runs to 16 residues. CDR1 SGHTA and CDR2 FQGNSA come from the germline V gene. The CDR3 loop is CASSLGPAGPADTQYF.

This rearrangement joins TRBV5-1 to TRBJ2-7; TCRdb reports TRBD2, a call that lacks DNA to check it against. This CDR3 spans 16 amino acids. Germline V CDR1 and CDR2: SGHRS, YFSETQ. CDR3 residues: CASSPSFGTETYEQYF.

This chain connects TRBV29-1 to TRBJ2-5. Germline V gene lookup returns CDR1 SQVTM and CDR2 ANQGSEA. The CDR3 is 13 residues long. The CDR3 loop is CSGTTTLVETQYF.

V gene TRBV7-2 combines with J gene TRBJ2-1; the TCRdb call, TRBD2, lacks DNA for checking. Germline CDR1 and CDR2: SGHTA and FQGNSA. CDR3 length equals 17 residues. CDR3 protein: CASSTGLVLSSYNEQFF.

The J gene is TRBJ1-1, the V gene TRBV14. Germline CDR1 and CDR2: SGHDN and FVKESK. This CDR3 contains 14 residues. The CDR3 loop reads CASSQAGSNTEAFF.

By frequency, this clonotype registers medium-sized (0.01 to 0.1%). J is TRBJ1-3 and V is TRBV4-1. Germline lookup yields CDR1 MGHRA and CDR2 YSYEKL. The CDR3 covers 14 residues. The CDR3 is CASSQDPAGNTIYF.

The V gene is TRBV12-3 or TRBV12-4, the J gene TRBJ2-7. The CDR3 covers 15 residues. The CDR3 is CASSFFYGSSYEQYF.

The rearrangement links TRBV24-1 to TRBJ2-2; TCRdb reports TRBD1, a call that lacks DNA to check it against. CDR1 KGHDR and CDR2 SFDVKD come from the germline V gene. This CDR3 contains 16 residues. This chain's CDR3 is CATSEGDRALTGELFF.

V gene TRBV14 combines with J gene TRBJ2-1; with no DNA, the TCRdb D assignment of TRBD2 cannot be verified. CDR1 is SGHDN and CDR2 is FVKESK in the germline V gene. The CDR3 has 16 amino acids. CDR3 amino acids: CASSGLAGTFGDEQFF.

The chain links TRBV7-9 to TRBJ1-5. CDR1 is SEHNR and CDR2 is FQNEAQ in the germline V gene (reference sequence). The CDR3 is 15 amino acids. CDR3 region: CASSHISDSNQPQHF. Filled out from reference TRBV7-9 and TRBJ1-5, the complete variable domain reads DTGVSQNPRHKITKRGQNVTFRCDPISEHNRLYWYRQTLGQGPEFLTYFQNEAQLEKSRLLSDRFSAERPKGSFSTLEIQRTEQGDSAMYLCASSHISDSNQPQHFGDGTRLSIL.

V is TRBV29-1 and J is TRBJ2-2; absent DNA, TCRdb's TRBD1 call cannot be checked. CDR3 length: 15 amino acids. Germline V CDR1 and CDR2: SQVTM, ANQGSEA. The CDR3 sequence: CSWGNRGQNTGELFF.

The chain couples TRBV6-2 or TRBV6-3 to TRBJ2-7; absent DNA, TCRdb's TRBD1 call cannot be checked. The CDR3 consists of 16 residues. Germline CDR1 and CDR2: MNHEY and SVGEGT. The CDR3 reads CASSLPPPAGPYEQYF.

J is TRBJ2-1 and V is TRBV6-4; TCRdb designates TRBD1, a call that cannot be tested without DNA. Germline lookup yields CDR1 MRHNA and CDR2 SNTAGT. CDR3 length: 15 amino acids. CDR3 residues: CASSEGGPSYNEQFF.

The V and J genes are TRBV7-9 and TRBJ1-1; TCRdb picks TRBD1, but there is no DNA to check that call. The CDR3 contains 14 residues. The germline V gene encodes CDR1 SEHNR and CDR2 FQNEAQ (reference sequence). This CDR3 is CASSRTGANTEAFF.

The chain links TRBV4-3 to TRBJ2-2. Germline V gives CDR1 LGHNA, CDR2 YSLEER. The length of the CDR3 is 15 residues. The chain's CDR3 is CASSPRSDSTGELFF.